What follows are 11 T cell receptor beta chains derived from one specimen sequenced in a study of a mutant IDH1 vaccine in newly diagnosed glioma. No antigens are known for them. Sequencing used immunoSEQ multiplex PCR; TCRdb keeps in-frame clones, though not all of them. The repertoire consists of 60,000 to 65,000 clones, with roughly four fifths occurring once and the leading ten covering 3.8%. As for time point: week 47, end of study. The content of each vaccine dose was 300 ug of mutant IDH1 20-mer peptide, and topical imiquimod accompanied it. The starting material was PBMCs, obtained from a glioma patient whose treatment included an IDH1 peptide vaccine. Every receptor here comes from a man aged 30 to 45 with glioma.

V and J are TRBV2 and TRBJ1-2; TRBD1 might be the D (6 bases). Trimming left V 10 bases short and J 6 bases short, with 18 bases between. CDR3 length: 13 residues. From germline, CDR1 is SNHLY and CDR2 FYNNEI. The CDR3 reads CANLPQGGDGYTF. The CDR3 DNA sequence: TGTGCCAACCTCCCACAGGGAGGCGATGGCTACACCTTC.

The chain combines TRBV10-1 with TRBJ1-6; no reliable D call. Germline V gives CDR1 WNHNN, CDR2 SYGVQD (reference sequence). The CDR3 runs 13 residues. The V end was cut by 3 bases, the J end by 4 bases, with 4 bases between. Here the CDR3 reads CASSDTYNSPLHF. DNA for the CDR3: TGCGCCAGCAGTGACACTTATAATTCACCCCTCCACTTT.

The chain uses TRBV28 and TRBJ1-3; no reliable D call. V was pared by 5 bases and J by 0 bases, with 11 bases between. The CDR3 has 15 amino acids. Per the germline V gene, CDR1 is MDHEN and CDR2 is SYDVKM. The CDR3 here is CASSRGSSSGNTIYF. CDR3 coding DNA: TGTGCCAGCAGTCGAGGGTCGAGCTCTGGAAACACCATATATTTT.

The chain carries TRBV5-5 and TRBJ2-5; D possibly corresponds to TRBD1 (5 bases). Trimming stripped 0 bases from V and 1 base from J, with 10 bases between. The CDR3 covers 15 residues. Per the germline V gene, CDR1 is SGHKS and CDR2 is YYEKEE (reference sequence). CDR3 protein: CASSLGWTPQETQYF. CDR3 bases: TGTGCCAGCAGCTTGGGCTGGACACCCCAAGAGACCCAGTACTTC.

The chain links TRBV7-9 to TRBJ2-7; a possible D gene is TRBD1 (5 bases). The CDR3 is 12 amino acids. V was shortened by 5 bases and J by 5 bases, with 10 bases between the two germline ends. CDR1 is SEHNR, CDR2 FQNEAQ, per germline (reference sequence). CDR3 residues: CASSLLGDEQYF. The CDR3 DNA reads TGTGCCAGCAGCCTCCTAGGGGACGAGCAGTACTTC. Full variable domain (remainder filled in from reference TRBV7-9 and TRBJ2-7): DTGVSQNPRHKITKRGQNVTFRCDPISEHNRLYWYRQTLGQGPEFLTYFQNEAQLEKSRLLSDRFSAERPKGSFSTLEIQRTEQGDSAMYLCASSLLGDEQYFGPGTRLTVT.

The rearrangement joins TRBV4-2 to TRBJ1-4; unclear D gene. Germline loops: CDR1 LGHNA, CDR2 YNFKEQ. V was shortened by 2 bases and J by 0 bases, with 7 bases between the two germline ends. The CDR3 is made up of 15 amino acids. CDR3 amino acids: CASSQQPATNEKLFF. DNA of the CDR3: TGTGCCAGCAGCCAACAGCCTGCAACTAATGAAAAACTGTTTTTT.

The V and J genes are TRBV13 and TRBJ1-1, with D perhaps TRBD1 (6 bases). Germline-derived CDR1 and CDR2 are PRHDT and FYEKMQ (reference sequence). V lost 4 bases to trimming and J lost 3 bases, with 15 bases between them. This CDR3 is 15 amino acids long. CDR3 sequence reads: CASSSTGLGDTEAFF. The CDR3 DNA reads as TGTGCCAGCAGCTCGACAGGCTTGGGGGACACTGAAGCTTTCTTT.

V gene TRBV5-1 combines with J gene TRBJ2-3; the match to TRBD2 covers 13 bases. CDR3 size: 17 residues. The trim removed 4 bases at V and 0 bases at J, leaving 5 bases unmatched. From germline, CDR1 is SGHRS and CDR2 YFSETQ. CDR3 sequence (DNA): TGCGCCAGCAGCGGGACTAGCGGGGCCATTAGCACAGATACGCAGTATTTT. It encodes CASSGTSGAISTDTQYF.

The CDR3, as DNA: TGTGCCAGCAGTTCGGAGGGGCGGGGGAAAAGCGAGCAGTACTTC. This translates into CASSSEGRGKSEQYF. The rearrangement uses TRBV27 and TRBJ2-7, with 7 bases that match TRBD2. CDR1 and CDR2 (germline): MNHEY, SMNVEV (reference sequence). CDR3 size: 15 residues. J gave up 6 bases and V 4 bases, and 12 bases lay outside the gene matches.

The CDR3 region has the DNA TGTGCCAGTAGGACACTGAACACCGGGGAGCTGTTTTTT. This translates into CASRTLNTGELFF. V and J are TRBV6-6 and TRBJ2-2, with D possibly being TRBD1 (5 bases). CDR1 MNHNY and CDR2 SVGAGI come from the germline V gene (reference sequence). This CDR3 is 13 amino acids long. The V and J ends lost 9 bases and 1 base respectively, with 9 bases between them.

The genes are TRBV19 and TRBJ2-2; maybe TRBD1 (6 bases). V dropped 10 bases and J dropped 5 bases, with 11 bases sitting between them. The CDR3 extends over 12 amino acids. The germline V gene has CDR1 LNHDA and CDR2 SQIVND (reference sequence). The CDR3 protein is CATRTATGELFF. The CDR3 DNA is TGTGCCACTAGGACAGCGACCGGGGAGCTGTTTTTT.